This note documents a single TCR beta chain sequence. Its antigen is as yet unknown. There are 14 residues in the CDR3. Germline trimming cut 8 bases from V and 7 bases from J; bases unmatched to any gene: 10. The germline V gene has CDR1 MNHEY and CDR2 SMNVEV (reference sequence). An input of about 0.5 to 1 ug of RNA was subjected to reverse transcription using random hexamers. MiXCR, run by TCRdb on the immunoSEQ multiplex PCR reads, gives a single entry per CDR3 protein. The table lists 100,000 to 150,000 distinct CDR3 sequences, around 94% of them singletons, with 0.2% to 0.25% in the top ten. The sample originates from a study of CD8 T cells in Susac syndrome. General study points: That the number of individuals in its TCR sequencing and HLA analysis was relatively small was acknowledged by the study. Across the total CD8+ repertoires, some 15 Susac-specific public clones were found. The CD8+ TEMRA repertoires yielded 4 to 6 such clones.

The specimen was CD8+ T cells from PBMCs. The sequence was obtained from a human donor with Susac syndrome. The chain recombines TRBV27 with TRBJ1-4; the match to TRBD1 covers 7 bases. The CDR3 bases are TGTGCCAGCTGCCCAGGGGGGCCAGGTGAAAAACTGTTTTTT. Its protein is CASCPGGPGEKLFF.